This paragraph reports one T cell receptor beta chain. Primers included in the PCR were 60 Vbeta and 13 Jbeta primers. Clones were sequenced by immunoSEQ multiplex PCR, and TCRdb holds only the in-frame ones, with some missing. The sample includes more than 150,000 clones, approximately 82% seen only once; the top ten take around 1.4%. The V and J ends lost 2 bases and 5 bases, in that order; junction bases with no gene match: 10. This CDR3 has 16 residues. Per the germline V gene, CDR1 is MGHRA and CDR2 is YSYEKL. These data originate in a study of cytomegalovirus exposure and HLA in healthy donors. This receptor was taken from a male donor in good health and CMV-seronegative. The sequencing sample was made of PBMCs. The genes are TRBV4-1 and TRBJ2-7, with 9 nucleotides matching TRBD1. In DNA form, the CDR3 reads TGCGCCAGCAGCCAACCGCAACGGGACAGGGCTAACGAGCAGTACTTC. Its protein product is CASSQPQRDRANEQYF.